This TCR beta chain stems from a study of PD-1 blockade in mismatch repair-deficient tumors. Looking at the study overall: Patients had eleven to twelve mismatch repair-deficient cancer types, all previously treated and progressing. The study, taken as a whole, reports: After pembrolizumab, tumor-resident clones rose rapidly, then generally contracted before radiologic responses.

Comment on this clone: Its antigen is unidentified.

Mismatch repair deficiency was confirmed in all patients, by PCR or immunohistochemistry. Three pembrolizumab responders had their TCRs sequenced. This table comes from immunoSEQ multiplex PCR, and its TCRdb copy is limited to in-frame clones, with some not included. The table lists 100,000 or so clones, 82% of them singletons. The CDR3 is made up of 13 amino acids. Germline CDR1 and CDR2: SGHTA and FQGTGA. Trimming pared 2 bases from V and 1 base from J, leaving 5 bases between. The clonotype originates from an adult with mismatch repair-deficient cancer. The sample was peripheral blood, taken 35 to 37 weeks after starting pembrolizumab. The J gene is TRBJ1-1, the V gene TRBV7-3; D is undetermined. The CDR3 loop is CASSLGWNTEAFF. In DNA form, the CDR3 reads TGTGCCAGCAGCTTAGGGTGGAACACTGAAGCTTTCTTT. The entire variable domain, with the rest obtained from reference TRBV7-3 and TRBJ1-1, is as follows: GAGVSQTPSNKVTEKGKYVELRCDPISGHTALYWYRQSLGQGPEFLIYFQGTGAADDSGLPNDRFFAVRPEGSVSTLKIQRTERGDSAVYLCASSLGWNTEAFFGQGTRLTVV.